This record looks at one T cell receptor (beta chain) sequence and its context. The antigen is undetermined. TCRdb keeps only in-frame clones here, not all; method: immunoSEQ multiplex PCR. The table lists roughly 31,000 clones, just over 70% of them singletons. Each patient relapsed following autologous stem cell transplantation, and prior brentuximab vedotin exposure differed. This CDR3 region has 14 residues. From germline, CDR1 is SGHDT and CDR2 YYEEEE. The V and J ends lost 0 bases and 5 bases respectively, with 11 bases between them. This sample is drawn from a study of PD-1 blockade in classical Hodgkin lymphoma. Whole-study findings and limits: Complete responders entered with baseline diversity on par with newly diagnosed patients, the results showed. Exclusion applied to patients who initiated nivolumab less than 1 year following ASCT. Healthy donors reportedly exceeded newly diagnosed patients in baseline TCR diversity. Researchers reported that CD4+ TCR diversity, though not CD8+, rose significantly by C4D1.

The sequence was obtained from a human donor with classical Hodgkin lymphoma. This specimen consisted of peripheral blood mononuclear cells (PBMCs), obtained before the second cycle of nivolumab. The chain employs TRBV5-6 and TRBJ1-1; perhaps TRBD1 as D (5 bases). The CDR3 DNA reads as TGTGCCAGCAGCTTGGAGGAGCGGGGGACTGAAGCTTTCTTT. Translating it yields CASSLEERGTEAFF.